Listed below are T cell receptor beta chains from one sample, sequenced in a study of blood T cell repertoires in COVID-19. Profiling relied on immunoSEQ multiplex PCR, and the TCRdb table lists in-frame clones only, not all of them. The data hold 200,000 or so clones, with around 84% observed a single time. Sequenced: peripheral blood. These receptors were taken from a human donor in a cohort sampled during active COVID-19. Each CDR3 is given with its conserved first and last residue. D genes are given only for firm matches. Clone sizes are given selectively: once, few, many, or a class where the clone is expanded.

clone size	V gene	J gene	D gene	CDR3 DNA	CDR3 protein
.	TRBV6-4	TRBJ2-2	TRBD1	TGTGCCAGCACCCCGGGACAGGGGACCGGGGAGCTGTTTTTT	CASTPGQGTGELFF
.	TRBV12-3/TRBV12-4	TRBJ1-2	.	TGTGCCAGCAGTTTTGCGGCTCGGGATGGCTACACCTTC	CASSFAARDGYTF
.	TRBV28	TRBJ2-1	.	TGTGCCAGCACCTCGGCAAGGAGCTTCTACAATGAGCAGTTCTTC	CASTSARSFYNEQFF
.	TRBV19	TRBJ1-2	.	TGTGCCAGTACCCATATCCCCTCTAACGGGATGAACTATGGCTACACCTTC	CASTHIPSNGMNYGYTF
.	TRBV7-2	TRBJ2-3	.	TGTGCCACCCGTGGCGGTTACGGCCACACAGATACGCAGTATTTT	CATRGGYGHTDTQYF
.	TRBV6-6	TRBJ2-3	TRBD2	TGTGCCAGCAGCGCGGGACTAGCGGCATTCACAGATACGCAGTATTTT	CASSAGLAAFTDTQYF
few	TRBV9	TRBJ2-2	TRBD1	TGTGCCAGCAGCGTGACAGGGGACACCGGGGAGCTGTTTTTT	CASSVTGDTGELFF
.	TRBV19	TRBJ2-7	TRBD1	TGTGCCAGTAGCAACCCTGGACAGGGTGTATACGAGCAGTACTTC	CASSNPGQGVYEQYF
.	TRBV27	TRBJ2-1	.	TGTGCCAGCAGTTTATACGGGGGAAATGAGCAGTTCTTC	CASSLYGGNEQFF
.	TRBV30	TRBJ2-6	.	TGTGCCTGGACTCTCTCCGGGGCCAACGTCCTGACTTTC	CAWTLSGANVLTF
once	TRBV9	TRBJ1-2	.	TGTGCCAGCAGCCGGGCCGCAGGTGGGGCTCGGGGCTACACCTTC	CASSRAAGGARGYTF
.	TRBV3-1/TRBV3-2	TRBJ1-1	.	TGTGCCAGCAGCACCGCGGGGGCTGGGGACACTGAAGCTTTCTTT	CASSTAGAGDTEAFF
.	TRBV5-1	TRBJ2-2	TRBD2	TGCGCCAGCAGCTCGACTAGCGGGGGACGGAACACCGGGGAGCTGTTTTTT	CASSSTSGGRNTGELFF